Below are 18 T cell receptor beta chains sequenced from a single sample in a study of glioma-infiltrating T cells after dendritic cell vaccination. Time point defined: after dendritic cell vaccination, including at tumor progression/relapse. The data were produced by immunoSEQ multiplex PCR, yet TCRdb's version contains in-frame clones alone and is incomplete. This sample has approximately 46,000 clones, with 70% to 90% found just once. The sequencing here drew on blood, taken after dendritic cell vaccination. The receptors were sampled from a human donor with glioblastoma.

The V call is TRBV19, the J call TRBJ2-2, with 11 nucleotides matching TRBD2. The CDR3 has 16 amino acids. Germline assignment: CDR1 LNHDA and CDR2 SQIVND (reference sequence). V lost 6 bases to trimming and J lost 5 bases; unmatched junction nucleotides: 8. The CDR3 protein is CASRLAGVRVTGELFF. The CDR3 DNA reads TGTGCCAGTAGACTAGCGGGAGTGAGAGTGACCGGGGAGCTGTTTTTT.

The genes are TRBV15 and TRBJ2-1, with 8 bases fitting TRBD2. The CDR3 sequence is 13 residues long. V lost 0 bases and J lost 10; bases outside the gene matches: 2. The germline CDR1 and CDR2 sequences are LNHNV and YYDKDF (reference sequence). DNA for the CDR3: TGTGCCACCAGCAGAGAAACGGGGGGGGAGCAGTTCTTC. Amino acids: CATSRETGGEQFF.

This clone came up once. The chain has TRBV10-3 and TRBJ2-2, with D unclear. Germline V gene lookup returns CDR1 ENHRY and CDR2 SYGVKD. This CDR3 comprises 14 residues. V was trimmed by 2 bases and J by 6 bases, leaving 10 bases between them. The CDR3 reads CAISEAAVAGELFF. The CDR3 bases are TGTGCCATCAGTGAGGCGGCGGTGGCCGGGGAGCTGTTTTTT.

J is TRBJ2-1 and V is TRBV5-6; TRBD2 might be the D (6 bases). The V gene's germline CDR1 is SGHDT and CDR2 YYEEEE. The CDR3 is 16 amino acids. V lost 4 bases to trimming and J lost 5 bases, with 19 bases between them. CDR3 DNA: TGTGCCAGCAGCCACGGAGGGCTTTTCAGAAACAATGAGCAGTTCTTC. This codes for CASSHGGLFRNNEQFF.

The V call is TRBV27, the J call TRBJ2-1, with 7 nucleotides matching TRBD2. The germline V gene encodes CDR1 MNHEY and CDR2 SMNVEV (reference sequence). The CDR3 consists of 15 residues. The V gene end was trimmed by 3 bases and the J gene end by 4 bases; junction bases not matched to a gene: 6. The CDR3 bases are TGTGCCAGCAGTTTTATGGCTAGCGGTTACAATGAGCAGTTCTTC. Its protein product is CASSFMASGYNEQFF.

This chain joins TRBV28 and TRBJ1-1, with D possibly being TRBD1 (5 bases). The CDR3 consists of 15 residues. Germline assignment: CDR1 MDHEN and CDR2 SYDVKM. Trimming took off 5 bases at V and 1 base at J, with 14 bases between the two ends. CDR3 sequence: CASSPWGGTNTEAFF. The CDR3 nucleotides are TGTGCCAGCAGTCCTTGGGGAGGGACGAACACTGAAGCTTTCTTT.

For the CDR3, the DNA is TGTGCCAGCACTGGACAGTACACCGGGGAGCTGTTTTTT. This encodes CASTGQYTGELFF. V usage is TRBV6-1 and J usage is TRBJ2-2; possible D gene TRBD1, 6 bases. The CDR3 is made up of 13 amino acids. The V end was cut by 7 bases, the J end by 3 bases, with 9 bases between. Looked up from germline, CDR1 is MNHNS and CDR2 is SASEGT.

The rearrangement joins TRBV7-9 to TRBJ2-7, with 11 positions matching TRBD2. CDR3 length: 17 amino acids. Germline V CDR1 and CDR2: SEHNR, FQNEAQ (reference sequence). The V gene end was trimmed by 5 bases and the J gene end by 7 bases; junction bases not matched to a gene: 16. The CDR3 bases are TGTGCCAGCAGCGGAACCGCGGGACTAGCGGCATCGGGGGAGCAGTACTTC. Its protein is CASSGTAGLAASGEQYF.

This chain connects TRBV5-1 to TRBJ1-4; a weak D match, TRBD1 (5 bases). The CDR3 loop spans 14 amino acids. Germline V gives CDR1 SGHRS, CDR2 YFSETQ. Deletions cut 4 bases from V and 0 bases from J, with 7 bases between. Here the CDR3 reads CASSQGATNEKLFF. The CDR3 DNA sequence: TGCGCCAGCAGCCAGGGTGCAACTAATGAAAAACTGTTTTTT.

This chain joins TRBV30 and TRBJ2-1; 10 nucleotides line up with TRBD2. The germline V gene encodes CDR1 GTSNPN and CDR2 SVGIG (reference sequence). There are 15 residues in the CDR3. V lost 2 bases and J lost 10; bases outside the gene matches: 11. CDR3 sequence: CAWSRSGRRRGEQFF. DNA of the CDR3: TGTGCCTGGAGTCGTAGCGGGAGGAGACGAGGGGAGCAGTTCTTC.

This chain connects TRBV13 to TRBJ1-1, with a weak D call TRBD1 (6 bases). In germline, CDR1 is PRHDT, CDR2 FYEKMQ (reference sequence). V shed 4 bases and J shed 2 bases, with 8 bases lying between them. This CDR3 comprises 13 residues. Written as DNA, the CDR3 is TGTGCCAGCAGCTCCAGGGGTAACACTGAAGCTTTCTTT. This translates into CASSSRGNTEAFF.

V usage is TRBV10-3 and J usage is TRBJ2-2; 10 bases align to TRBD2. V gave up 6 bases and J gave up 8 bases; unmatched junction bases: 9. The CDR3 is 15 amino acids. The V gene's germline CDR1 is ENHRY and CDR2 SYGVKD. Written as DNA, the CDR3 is TGTGCCATCAGATCTAGCGGGAGATTAGAGGGGGAGCTGTTTTTT. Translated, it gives CAIRSSGRLEGELFF.

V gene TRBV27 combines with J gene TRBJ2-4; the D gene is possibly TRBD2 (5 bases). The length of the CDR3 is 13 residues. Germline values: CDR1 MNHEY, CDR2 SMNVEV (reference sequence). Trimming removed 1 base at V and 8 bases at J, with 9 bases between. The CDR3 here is CASSLWKEDIQYF. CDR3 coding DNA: TGTGCCAGCAGTTTATGGAAGGAGGACATTCAGTACTTC.

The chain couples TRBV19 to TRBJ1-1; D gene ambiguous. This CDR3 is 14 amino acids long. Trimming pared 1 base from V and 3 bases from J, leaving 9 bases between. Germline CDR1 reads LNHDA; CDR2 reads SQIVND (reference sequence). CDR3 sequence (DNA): TGTGCCAGTAGTATAGCGTTGAGGGACACTGAAGCTTTCTTT. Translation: CASSIALRDTEAFF.

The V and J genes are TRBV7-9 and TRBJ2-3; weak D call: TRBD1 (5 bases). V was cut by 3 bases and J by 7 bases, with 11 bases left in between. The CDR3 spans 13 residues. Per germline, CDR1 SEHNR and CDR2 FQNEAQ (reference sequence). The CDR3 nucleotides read TGTGCCAGCAGCTTCGACAGCCATAATACGCAGTATTTT. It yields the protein CASSFDSHNTQYF.

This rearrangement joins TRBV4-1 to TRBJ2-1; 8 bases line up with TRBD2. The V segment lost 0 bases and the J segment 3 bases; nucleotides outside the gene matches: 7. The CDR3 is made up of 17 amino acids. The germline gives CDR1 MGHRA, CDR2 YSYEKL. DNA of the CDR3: TGCGCCAGCAGCCAAGATCACGGCGGGAGGCTCTACAATGAGCAGTTCTTC. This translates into CASSQDHGGRLYNEQFF.

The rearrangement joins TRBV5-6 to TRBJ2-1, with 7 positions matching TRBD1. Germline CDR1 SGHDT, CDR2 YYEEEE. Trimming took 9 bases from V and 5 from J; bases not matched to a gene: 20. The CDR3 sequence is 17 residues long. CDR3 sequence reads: CATPTFEGAHLDNEQFF. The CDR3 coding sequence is TGTGCCACCCCAACCTTTGAGGGGGCACATTTGGACAATGAGCAGTTCTTC.

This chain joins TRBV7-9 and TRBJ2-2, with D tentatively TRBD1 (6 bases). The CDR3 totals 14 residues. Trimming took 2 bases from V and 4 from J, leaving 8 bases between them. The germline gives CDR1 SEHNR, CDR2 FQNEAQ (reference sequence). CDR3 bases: TGTGCCAGCAGCTTAAGGGGGTCCACCGGGGAGCTGTTTTTT. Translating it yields CASSLRGSTGELFF.